This T cell receptor beta chain was retrieved from a study of T cell repertoires in cytomegalovirus infection (dated by TCRdb to the late 2010s). At the level of the whole study: The HLA type of each donor mattered for the analysis, because public TCR beta signatures pointed to carriage of CMV infection along with the matching HLA type.

This clonotype was seen a few times. What this receptor recognizes is not known. No base quality information exists; no much larger clone differs at one position. Broader findings and caveats from the paper: The ex vivo response was dominated by HLA-C-restricted CMV-specific TCR beta clonotypes, which also provided the single most frequent clonotype in two of eight donors. In both this cohort and an independent approximately 400-donor cohort, the cumulative frequency of public TCR beta family members distinguished carriers of CMV infection plus the relevant HLA type.

The reads were generated on an Illumina HiSeq 1500. TCRdb reprocessed the public reads (quality trimming at Q25 with fastp, clone calling with MiXCR) and kept in-frame beta chains. Rows are unified per CDR3 protein, each entry keeping the most common DNA and genes. The sample has around 550,000 distinct CDR3 sequences on record, about 30% of them singletons. The ten biggest clones cover about 12% of the sample. The germline V gene supplies CDR1 SGDLS and CDR2 YYNGEE. Taken from cysteine to phenylalanine, the CDR3 has 13 residues. The sequence is cut down to CDR3 DNA, 39 bases in frame from base 1. Trimming removed 3 bases from V and 1 base from J, leaving 7 bases between the germline ends.

In this chain, TRBV9 is recombined with TRBJ2-5; possibly the D gene is TRBD1, per 5 matching bases. The receptor was isolated from a human donor in good health (CMV status not recorded). Some clones in this sample may be carry-over from other donors' samples. Sequenced sample: PBMCs. CDR3 sequence: CASSGQGQETQYF. At the DNA level, the sequence is TGTGCCAGCAGCGGGCAGGGCCAAGAGACCCAGTACTTC.